This T cell receptor (beta chain) originates from a study of T cells in Graves' hyperthyroidism and ophthalmopathy (dated by TCRdb to between 2018 and 2021). Broadly, across the study: Peripheral blood was collected at initial diagnosis, before any treatment. To identify TCR V-J signatures that set the groups apart, the researchers used a discovery cohort of roughly 100 patients, made up of 43 with Graves' ophthalmopathy and 57 with stable Graves' hyperthyroidism. Thyroid tissue and blood T-cell repertoires from six Graves' hyperthyroidism patients were also compared in the study. Whether ophthalmopathy could be predicted prospectively was tested in an independent validation cohort made up of roughly 19 hyperthyroidism patients plus 17 patients who later progressed to ophthalmopathy. The paper reports TCR Vbeta CDR3 sequencing of more than 120 peripheral blood samples: under 45 ophthalmopathy, roughly 74 hyperthyroidism and approximately 17 progressor patients. After blood sampling, hyperthyroidism patients were treated with methimazole at a starting dose of 30 mg daily, and ophthalmopathy patients were treated with high-dose intravenous methylprednisolone. The 100 discovery patients were randomly split 7:3 into training and test sets. Study-wide conclusions, independent of this receptor: Most expanded thyroid clonotypes (frequency above 0.001) were also found in blood, which suggests that blood repertoires may mirror thyroid immune responses. In validation, the model predicted progression to ophthalmopathy with approximately 69% sensitivity and approximately 72% specificity, a median of around 6.6 months before onset. A model built on a 13 V-J signature distinguished ophthalmopathy from stable hyperthyroidism, reaching 85% to 90% sensitivity and 81.08% specificity in cross-validation and 80%/75% in testing. Sample size was not statistically predetermined, and blinding of investigators to group allocation was not performed.

With regard to this clonotype: It has no known antigen specificity. No much larger clone is present one base from it, and per-base qualities are unavailable.

Moderately to severely active disease, a Clinical Activity Score of at least 3, a NOSPECS grade of at least 4, and a duration under 3 months were present in ophthalmopathy patients. Patients with uncontrolled infections, other autoimmune diseases, pregnancy or lactation were excluded. Clinical symptoms, serum thyroxine and TRAb, thyroid ultrasound, and orbital computed tomography formed the basis for the diagnoses. Ficoll-Paque density gradient centrifugation was used to isolate PBMCs from about 9 ml of fresh peripheral blood. Total RNA was extracted with Trizol reagent, and quality was checked on an Agilent 2100 Bioanalyzer. Amplification of TCR beta CDR3 regions was carried out from RNA transcripts. The TCR CDR3 was subjected to a first round of RT-PCR using the HTBI primer set and the Qiagen OneStep RT-PCR kit. A second multiplex PCR round built the libraries, followed by size selection and purification. Libraries were sequenced paired-end with 100 bp reads on an Illumina HiSeq2000. In the paper's pipeline: SOAPnuke was used to process the raw data, throwing out any read that contained adapters or uncalled bases, had a mean Phred below 15, or lacked an exact constant-primer or identifier match. High-quality paired reads were merged with COPE v1.2.5, and unique nucleotide sequences were defined as clonotypes. MiTCR v1.1 was used to align clonotypes to the IMGT TRBV, TRBD and TRBJ reference segments. The analysis included only V-J combinations with a frequency above 0.0001, which together covered 99% to 99.2% of the repertoires. The TCS score was defined as the ratio of F50 (clonal expansion) to E x V (chaos), calculated using BLOSUM62-based TCRdist between CDR3 peptides within each V-J. Welch's t-statistics and random forest reduced roughly 500 V-J features to about 12, which were used in a naive Bayes classifier (R e1071). Starting from the raw public reads, TCRdb applied fastp trimming at Q25, assembled clones with MiXCR and retained in-frame beta chains. Records with the same CDR3 protein are collapsed into one entry carrying the most frequent genes and DNA. These V and J calls are TCRdb output, not the study's own analysis. The sample table lists approximately 690,000 distinct CDR3 sequences, less than 25% of them with a count of one. Of the sample, roughly a third falls within the top ten clones.

V drops 5 bases and J drops 4 bases, leaving 14 bases in between. CDR1 and CDR2 were assigned from the germline V gene as MNHNS and SASEGT. From the cysteine up to the phenylalanine, the CDR3 has a length of 14 residues. Only CDR3 DNA remains: 42 bases, in frame from the first base. The TCR originated in a man aged 25 to 45 with Graves' ophthalmopathy. What was sequenced was blood. The chain is encoded by TRBV6-1 joined to TRBJ1-1; tentative D gene TRBD1, with 6 bases matching. The CDR3 loop reads CASSRNRVGTEAFF. At the DNA level, the sequence is TGTGCCAGCAGTCGGAACAGGGTGGGCACTGAAGCTTTCTTT.